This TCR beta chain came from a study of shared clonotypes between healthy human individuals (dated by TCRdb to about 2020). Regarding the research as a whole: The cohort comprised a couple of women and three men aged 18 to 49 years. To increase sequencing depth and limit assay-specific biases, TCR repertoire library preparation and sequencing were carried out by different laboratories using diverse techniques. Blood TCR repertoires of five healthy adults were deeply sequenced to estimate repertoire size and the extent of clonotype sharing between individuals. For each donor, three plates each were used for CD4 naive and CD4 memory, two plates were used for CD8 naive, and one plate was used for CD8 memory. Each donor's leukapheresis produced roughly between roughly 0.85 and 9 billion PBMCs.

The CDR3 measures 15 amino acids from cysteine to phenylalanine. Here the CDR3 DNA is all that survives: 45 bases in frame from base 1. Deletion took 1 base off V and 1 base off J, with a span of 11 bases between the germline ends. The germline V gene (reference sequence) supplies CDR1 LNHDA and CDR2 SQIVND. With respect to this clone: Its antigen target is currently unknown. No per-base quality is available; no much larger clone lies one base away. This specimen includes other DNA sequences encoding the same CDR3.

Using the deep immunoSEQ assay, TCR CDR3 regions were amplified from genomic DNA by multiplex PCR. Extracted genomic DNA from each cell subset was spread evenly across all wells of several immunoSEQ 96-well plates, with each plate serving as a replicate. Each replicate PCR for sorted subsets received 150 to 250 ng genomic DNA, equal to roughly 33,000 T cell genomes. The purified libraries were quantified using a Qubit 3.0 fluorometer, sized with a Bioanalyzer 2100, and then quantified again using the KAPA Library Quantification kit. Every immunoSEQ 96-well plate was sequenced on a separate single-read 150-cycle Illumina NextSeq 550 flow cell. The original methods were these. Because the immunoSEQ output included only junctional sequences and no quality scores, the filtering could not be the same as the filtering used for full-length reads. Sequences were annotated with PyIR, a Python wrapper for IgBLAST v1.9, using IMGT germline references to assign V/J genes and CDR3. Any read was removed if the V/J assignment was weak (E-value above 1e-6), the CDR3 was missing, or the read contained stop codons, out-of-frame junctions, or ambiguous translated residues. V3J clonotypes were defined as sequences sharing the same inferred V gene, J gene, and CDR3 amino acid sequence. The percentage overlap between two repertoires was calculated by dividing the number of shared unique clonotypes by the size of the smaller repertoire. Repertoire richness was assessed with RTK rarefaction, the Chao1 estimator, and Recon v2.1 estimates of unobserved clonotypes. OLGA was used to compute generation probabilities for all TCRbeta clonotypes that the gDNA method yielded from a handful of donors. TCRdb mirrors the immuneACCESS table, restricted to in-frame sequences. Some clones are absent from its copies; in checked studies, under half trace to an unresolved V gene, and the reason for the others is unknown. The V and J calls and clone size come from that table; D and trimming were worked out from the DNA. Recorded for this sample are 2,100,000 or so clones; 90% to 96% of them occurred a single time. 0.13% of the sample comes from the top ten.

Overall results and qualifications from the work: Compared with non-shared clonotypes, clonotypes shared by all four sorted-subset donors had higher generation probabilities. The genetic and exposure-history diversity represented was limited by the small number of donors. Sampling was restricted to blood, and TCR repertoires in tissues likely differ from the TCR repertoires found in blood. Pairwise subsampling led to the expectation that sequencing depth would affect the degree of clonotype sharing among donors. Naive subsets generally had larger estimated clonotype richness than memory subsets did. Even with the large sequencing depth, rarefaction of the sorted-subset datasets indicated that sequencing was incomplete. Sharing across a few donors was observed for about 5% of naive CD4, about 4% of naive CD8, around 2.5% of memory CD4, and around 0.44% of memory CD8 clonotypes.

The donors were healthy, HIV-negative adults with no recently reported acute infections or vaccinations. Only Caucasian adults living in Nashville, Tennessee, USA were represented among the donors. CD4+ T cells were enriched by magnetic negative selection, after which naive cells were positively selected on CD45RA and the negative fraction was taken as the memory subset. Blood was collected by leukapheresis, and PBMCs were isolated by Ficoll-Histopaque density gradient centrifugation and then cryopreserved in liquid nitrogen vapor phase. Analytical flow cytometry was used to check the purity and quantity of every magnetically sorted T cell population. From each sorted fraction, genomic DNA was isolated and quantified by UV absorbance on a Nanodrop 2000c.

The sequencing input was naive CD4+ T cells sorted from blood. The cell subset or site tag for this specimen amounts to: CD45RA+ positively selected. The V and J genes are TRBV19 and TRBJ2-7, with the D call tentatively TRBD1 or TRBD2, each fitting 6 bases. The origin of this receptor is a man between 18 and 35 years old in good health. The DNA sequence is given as TGTGCCAGTAGTATAGCCGGGGGCCCTTCCTACGAGCAGTACTTC. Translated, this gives CASSIAGGPSYEQYF.